This TCR beta chain was sequenced for a study of long-term antiretroviral therapy in people with HIV. Version v3.0 of the immunoSEQ assay ran at survey level. Repertoires were generated with immunoSEQ multiplex PCR, while TCRdb's copy carries only in-frame clones and drops some. The sample yields over 15,000 clones, 80% seen once. Germline lookup yields CDR1 MNHNS and CDR2 SASEGT. The CDR3 spans 12 residues. V dropped 2 bases and J dropped 4 bases, with 6 bases sitting between them. The rearrangement uses TRBV6-1 and TRBJ2-7; D is unresolved. Sequenced material: unsorted PBMCs, taken 0.2 years after starting antiretroviral therapy. This TCR came from a woman aged 40 to 50 with HIV. CDR3 loop: CASSESGYEQYF. Written as DNA, the CDR3 is TGTGCCAGCAGTGAAAGTGGTTACGAGCAGTACTTC.